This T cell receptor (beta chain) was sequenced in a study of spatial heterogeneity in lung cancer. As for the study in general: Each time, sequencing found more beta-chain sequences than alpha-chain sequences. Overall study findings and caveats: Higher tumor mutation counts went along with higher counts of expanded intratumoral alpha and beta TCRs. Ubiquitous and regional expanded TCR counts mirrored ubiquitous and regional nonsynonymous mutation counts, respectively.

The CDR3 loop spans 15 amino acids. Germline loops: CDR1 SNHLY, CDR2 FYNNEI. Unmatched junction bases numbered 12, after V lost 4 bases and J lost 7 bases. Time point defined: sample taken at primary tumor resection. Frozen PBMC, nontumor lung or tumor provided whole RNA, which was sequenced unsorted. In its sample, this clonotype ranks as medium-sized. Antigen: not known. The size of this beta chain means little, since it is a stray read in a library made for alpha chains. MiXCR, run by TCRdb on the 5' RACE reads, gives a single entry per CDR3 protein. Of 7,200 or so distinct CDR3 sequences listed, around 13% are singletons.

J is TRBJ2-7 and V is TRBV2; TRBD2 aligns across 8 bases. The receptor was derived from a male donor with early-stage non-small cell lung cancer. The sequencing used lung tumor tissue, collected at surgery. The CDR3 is CASSGLAGMPLEQYF. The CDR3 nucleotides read TGTGCCAGCAGTGGTCTAGCGGGCATGCCTCTGGAGCAGTACTTC. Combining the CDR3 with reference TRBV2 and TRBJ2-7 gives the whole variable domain EPEVTQTPSHQVTQMGQEVILRCVPISNHLYFYWYRQILGQKVEFLVSFYNNEISEKSEIFDDQFSVERPDGSNFTLKIRSTKLEDSAMYFCASSGLAGMPLEQYFGPGTRLTVT.